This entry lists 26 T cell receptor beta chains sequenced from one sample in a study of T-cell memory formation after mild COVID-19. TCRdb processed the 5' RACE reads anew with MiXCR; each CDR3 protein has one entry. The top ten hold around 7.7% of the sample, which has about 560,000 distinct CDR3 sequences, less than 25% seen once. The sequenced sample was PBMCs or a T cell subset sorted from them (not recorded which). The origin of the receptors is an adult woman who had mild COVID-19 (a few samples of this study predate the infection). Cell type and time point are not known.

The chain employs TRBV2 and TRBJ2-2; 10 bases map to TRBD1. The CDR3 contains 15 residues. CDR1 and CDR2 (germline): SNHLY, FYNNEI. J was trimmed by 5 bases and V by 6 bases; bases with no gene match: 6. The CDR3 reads CASRDRQGATGELFF. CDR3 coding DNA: TGTGCCAGCAGGGACAGACAGGGGGCGACCGGGGAGCTGTTTTTT.

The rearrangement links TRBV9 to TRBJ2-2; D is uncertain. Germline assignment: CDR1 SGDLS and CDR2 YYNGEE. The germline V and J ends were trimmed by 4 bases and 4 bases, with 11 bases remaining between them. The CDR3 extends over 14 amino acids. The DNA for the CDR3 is TGTGCCAGCAGCCCTAACGCGCTCACCGGGGAGCTGTTTTTT. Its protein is CASSPNALTGELFF. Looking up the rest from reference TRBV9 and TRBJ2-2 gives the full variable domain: DSGVTQTPKHLITATGQRVTLRCSPRSGDLSVYWYQQSLDQGLQFLIQYYNGEERAKGNILERFSAQQFPDLHSELNLSSLELGDSALYFCASSPNALTGELFFGEGSRLTVL.

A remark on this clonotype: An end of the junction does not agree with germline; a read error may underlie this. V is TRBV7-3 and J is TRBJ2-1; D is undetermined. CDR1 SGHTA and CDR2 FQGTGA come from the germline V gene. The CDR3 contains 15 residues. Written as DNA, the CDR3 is TGTGCCAGAAGCTTAGACGGCCGGAACTACAATGAGCAGTTCTTC. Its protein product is CARSLDGRNYNEQFF.

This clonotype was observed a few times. CDR3: CATSDSRRDTQYF. The CDR3, as DNA: TGTGCCACCAGTGACTCTAGAAGGGATACGCAGTATTTT. The chain recombines TRBV24-1 with TRBJ2-3; D gene uncertain. This CDR3 is 13 amino acids long. Germline loops: CDR1 KGHDR, CDR2 SFDVKD. V was clipped by 4 bases and J by 6 bases, with 10 bases between them.

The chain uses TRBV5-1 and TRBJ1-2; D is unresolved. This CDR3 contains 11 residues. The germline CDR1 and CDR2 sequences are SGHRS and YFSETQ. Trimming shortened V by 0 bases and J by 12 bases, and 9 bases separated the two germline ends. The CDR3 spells CASSLDGFNTF. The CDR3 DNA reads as TGCGCCAGCAGCTTGGATGGGTTCAACACCTTC. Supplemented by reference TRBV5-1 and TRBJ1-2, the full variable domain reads KAGVTQTPRYLIKTRGQQVTLSCSPISGHRSVSWYQQTPGQGLQFLFEYFSETQRNKGNFPGRFSGRQFSNSRSEMNVSTLELGDSALYLCASSLDGFNTFGSGTRLTVV.

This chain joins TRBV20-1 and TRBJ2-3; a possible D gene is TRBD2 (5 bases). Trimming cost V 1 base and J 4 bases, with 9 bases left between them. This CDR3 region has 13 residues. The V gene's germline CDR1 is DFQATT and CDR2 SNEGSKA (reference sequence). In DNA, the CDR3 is TGCAGTGCTAGAGCCAGACTATCAGATACGCAGTATTTT. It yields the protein CSARARLSDTQYF.

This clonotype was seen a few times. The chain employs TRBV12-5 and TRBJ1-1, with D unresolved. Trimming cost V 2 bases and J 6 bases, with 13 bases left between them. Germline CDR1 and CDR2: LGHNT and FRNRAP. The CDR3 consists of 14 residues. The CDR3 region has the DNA TGTGCTAGTGGTTTGACGACAACGGCCGCTGAAGCTTTCTTT. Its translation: CASGLTTTAAEAFF.

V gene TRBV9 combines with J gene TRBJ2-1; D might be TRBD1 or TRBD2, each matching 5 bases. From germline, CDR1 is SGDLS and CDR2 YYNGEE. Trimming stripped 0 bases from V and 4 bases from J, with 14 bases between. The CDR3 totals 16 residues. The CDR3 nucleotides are TGTGCCAGCAGCGTAGCCGTGGGGACCGTATACAATGAGCAGTTCTTC. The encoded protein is CASSVAVGTVYNEQFF. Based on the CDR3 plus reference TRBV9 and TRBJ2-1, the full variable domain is DSGVTQTPKHLITATGQRVTLRCSPRSGDLSVYWYQQSLDQGLQFLIQYYNGEERAKGNILERFSAQQFPDLHSELNLSSLELGDSALYFCASSVAVGTVYNEQFFGPGTRLTVL.

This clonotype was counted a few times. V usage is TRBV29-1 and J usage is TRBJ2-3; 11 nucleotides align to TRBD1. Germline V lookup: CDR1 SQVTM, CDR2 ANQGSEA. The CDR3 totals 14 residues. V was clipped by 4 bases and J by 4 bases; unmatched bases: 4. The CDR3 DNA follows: TGCAGCGTTGCCCGGGGACAGGGGGCAGATACGCAGTATTTT. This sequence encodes CSVARGQGADTQYF.

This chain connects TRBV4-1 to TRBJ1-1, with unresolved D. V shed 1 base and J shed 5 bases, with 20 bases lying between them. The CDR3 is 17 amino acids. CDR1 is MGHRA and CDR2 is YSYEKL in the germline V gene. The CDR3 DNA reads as TGCGCCAGCAGCCAAGGGAAGTGGGGTGTCTCGGGTACTGAAGCTTTCTTT. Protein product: CASSQGKWGVSGTEAFF.

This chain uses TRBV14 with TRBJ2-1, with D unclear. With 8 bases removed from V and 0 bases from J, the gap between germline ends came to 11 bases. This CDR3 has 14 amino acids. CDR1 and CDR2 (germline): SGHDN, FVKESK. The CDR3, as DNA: TGTGCCAGCGCCCCTCGCGGCTCCTACAATGAGCAGTTCTTC. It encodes CASAPRGSYNEQFF. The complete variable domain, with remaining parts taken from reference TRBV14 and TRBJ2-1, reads EAGVTQFPSHSVIEKGQTVTLRCDPISGHDNLYWYRRVMGKEIKFLLHFVKESKQDESGMPNNRFLAERTGGTYSTLKVQPAELEDSGVYFCASAPRGSYNEQFFGPGTRLTVL.

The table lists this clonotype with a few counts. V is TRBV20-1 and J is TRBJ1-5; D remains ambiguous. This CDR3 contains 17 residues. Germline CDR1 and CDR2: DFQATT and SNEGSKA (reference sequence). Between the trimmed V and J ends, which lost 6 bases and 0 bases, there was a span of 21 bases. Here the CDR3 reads CSAPRSRGSVSNQPQHF. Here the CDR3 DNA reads TGCAGTGCCCCCCGTTCTCGGGGAAGTGTTAGCAATCAGCCCCAGCATTTT.

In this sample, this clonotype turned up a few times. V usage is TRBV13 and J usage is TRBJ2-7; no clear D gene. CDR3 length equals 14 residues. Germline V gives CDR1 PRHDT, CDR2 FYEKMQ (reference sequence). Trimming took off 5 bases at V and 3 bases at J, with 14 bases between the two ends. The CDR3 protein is CASSPKSANYEQYF. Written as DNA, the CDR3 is TGTGCCAGCAGCCCAAAGTCAGCGAACTACGAGCAGTACTTC. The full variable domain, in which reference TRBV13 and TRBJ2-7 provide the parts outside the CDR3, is AAGVIQSPRHLIKEKRETATLKCYPIPRHDTVYWYQQGPGQDPQFLISFYEKMQSDKGSIPDRFSAQQFSDYHSELNMSSLELGDSALYFCASSPKSANYEQYFGPGTRLTVT.

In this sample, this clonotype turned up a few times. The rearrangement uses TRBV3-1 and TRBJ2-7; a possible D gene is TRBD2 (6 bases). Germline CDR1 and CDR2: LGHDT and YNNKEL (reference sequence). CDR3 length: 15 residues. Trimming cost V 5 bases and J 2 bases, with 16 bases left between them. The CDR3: CASSFLLAAPYEQYF. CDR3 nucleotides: TGTGCCAGCAGCTTTTTATTAGCGGCACCCTACGAGCAGTACTTC.

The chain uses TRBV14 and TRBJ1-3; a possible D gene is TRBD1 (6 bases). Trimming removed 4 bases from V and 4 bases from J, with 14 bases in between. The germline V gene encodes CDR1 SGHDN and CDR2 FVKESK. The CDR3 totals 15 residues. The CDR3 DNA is TGTGCCAGCAGCCCCGAGGGGGGGCGAGGAAACACCATATATTTT. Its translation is CASSPEGGRGNTIYF.

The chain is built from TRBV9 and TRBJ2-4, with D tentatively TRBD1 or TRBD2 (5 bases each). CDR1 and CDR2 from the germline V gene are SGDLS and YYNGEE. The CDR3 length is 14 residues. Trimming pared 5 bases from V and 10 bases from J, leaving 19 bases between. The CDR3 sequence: CASSPPGTSMIQYF. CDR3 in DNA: TGTGCCAGCAGTCCCCCCGGGACGTCGATGATTCAGTACTTC.

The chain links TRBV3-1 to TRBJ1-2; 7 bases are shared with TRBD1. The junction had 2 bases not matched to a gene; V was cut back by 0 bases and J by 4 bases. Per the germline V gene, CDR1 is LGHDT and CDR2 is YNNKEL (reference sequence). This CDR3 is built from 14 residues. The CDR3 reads CASSQERDSYGYTF. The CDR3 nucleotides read TGTGCCAGCAGCCAAGAACGGGACAGCTATGGCTACACCTTC. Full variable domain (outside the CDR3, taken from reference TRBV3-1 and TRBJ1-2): DTAVSQTPKYLVTQMGNDKSIKCEQNLGHDTMYWYKQDSKKFLKIMFSYNNKELIINETVPNRFSPKSPDKAHLNLHINSLELGDSAVYFCASSQERDSYGYTFGSGTRLTVV.

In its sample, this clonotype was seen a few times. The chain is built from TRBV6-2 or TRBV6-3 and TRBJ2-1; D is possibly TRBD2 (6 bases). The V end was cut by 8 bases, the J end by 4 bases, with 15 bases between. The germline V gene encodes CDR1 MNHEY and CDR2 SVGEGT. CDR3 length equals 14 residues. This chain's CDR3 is CASAFGGRYNEQFF. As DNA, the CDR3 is TGTGCCAGCGCCTTCGGGGGAAGGTACAATGAGCAGTTCTTC.

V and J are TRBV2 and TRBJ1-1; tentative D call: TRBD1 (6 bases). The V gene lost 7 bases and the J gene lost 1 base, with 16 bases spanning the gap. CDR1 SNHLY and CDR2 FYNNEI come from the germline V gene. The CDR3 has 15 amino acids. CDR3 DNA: TGTGCCAGCAATGCGGCGGGACACAAGAACACTGAAGCTTTCTTT. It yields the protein CASNAAGHKNTEAFF.

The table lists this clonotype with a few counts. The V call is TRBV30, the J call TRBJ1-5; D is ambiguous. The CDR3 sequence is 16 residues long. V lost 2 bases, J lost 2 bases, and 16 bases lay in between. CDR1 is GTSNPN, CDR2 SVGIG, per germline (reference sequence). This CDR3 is CAWSSRSILGNQPQHF. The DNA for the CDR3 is TGTGCCTGGAGTTCACGGTCCATCCTTGGCAATCAGCCCCAGCATTTT. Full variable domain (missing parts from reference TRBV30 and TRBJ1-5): SQTIHQWPATLVQPVGSPLSLECTVEGTSNPNLYWYRQAAGRGLQLLFYSVGIGQISSEVPQNLSASRPQDRQFILSSKKLLLSDSGFYLCAWSSRSILGNQPQHFGDGTRLSIL.

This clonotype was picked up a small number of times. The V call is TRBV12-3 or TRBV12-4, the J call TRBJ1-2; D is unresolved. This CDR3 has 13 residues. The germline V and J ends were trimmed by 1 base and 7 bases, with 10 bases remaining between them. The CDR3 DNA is TGTGCCAGCAGTTTAGGCAGCCGGATTGGCTACACCTTC. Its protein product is CASSLGSRIGYTF.

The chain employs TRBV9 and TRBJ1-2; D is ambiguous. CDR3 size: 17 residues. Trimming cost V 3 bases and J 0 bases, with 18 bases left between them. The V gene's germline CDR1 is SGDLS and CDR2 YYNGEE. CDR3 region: CASSGYGVVGANYGYTF. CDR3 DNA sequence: TGTGCCAGCAGCGGATATGGAGTGGTTGGAGCTAACTATGGCTACACCTTC.

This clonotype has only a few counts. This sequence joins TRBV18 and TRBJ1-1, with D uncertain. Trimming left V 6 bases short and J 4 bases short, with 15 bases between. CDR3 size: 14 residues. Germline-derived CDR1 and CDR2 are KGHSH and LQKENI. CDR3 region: CASSLQNRGTEAFF. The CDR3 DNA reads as TGTGCCAGCTCTCTTCAAAATCGGGGCACTGAAGCTTTCTTT.

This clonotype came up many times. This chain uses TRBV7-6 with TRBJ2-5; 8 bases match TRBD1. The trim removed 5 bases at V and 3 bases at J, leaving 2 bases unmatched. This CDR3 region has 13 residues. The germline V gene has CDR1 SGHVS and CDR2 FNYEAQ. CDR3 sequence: CASSRQGKETQYF. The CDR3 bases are TGTGCCAGCAGCCGACAGGGGAAAGAGACCCAGTACTTC.

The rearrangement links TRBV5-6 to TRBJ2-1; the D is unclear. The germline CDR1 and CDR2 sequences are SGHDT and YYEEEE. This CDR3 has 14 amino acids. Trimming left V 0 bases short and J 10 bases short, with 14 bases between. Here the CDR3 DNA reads TGTGCCAGCAGCTTGGTCCTTGCAGGTAGAGAGCAGTTCTTC. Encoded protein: CASSLVLAGREQFF.

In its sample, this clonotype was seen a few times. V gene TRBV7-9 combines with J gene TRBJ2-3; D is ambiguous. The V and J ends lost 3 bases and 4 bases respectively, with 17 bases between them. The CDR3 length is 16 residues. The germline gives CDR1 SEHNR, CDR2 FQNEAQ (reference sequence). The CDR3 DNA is TGTGCCAGCAGCTTCGATCCGGGCCCCCTCCCAGATACGCAGTATTTT. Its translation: CASSFDPGPLPDTQYF. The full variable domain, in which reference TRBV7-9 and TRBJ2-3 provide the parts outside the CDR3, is DTGVSQNPRHKITKRGQNVTFRCDPISEHNRLYWYRQTLGQGPEFLTYFQNEAQLEKSRLLSDRFSAERPKGSFSTLEIQRTEQGDSAMYLCASSFDPGPLPDTQYFGPGTRLTVL.